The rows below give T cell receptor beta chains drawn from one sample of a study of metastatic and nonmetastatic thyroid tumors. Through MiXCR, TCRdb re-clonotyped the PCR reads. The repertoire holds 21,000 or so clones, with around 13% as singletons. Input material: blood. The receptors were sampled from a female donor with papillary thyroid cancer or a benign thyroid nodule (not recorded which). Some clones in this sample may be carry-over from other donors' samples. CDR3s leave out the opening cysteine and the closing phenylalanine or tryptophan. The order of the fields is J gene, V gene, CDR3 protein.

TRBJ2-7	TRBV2	ASRPATSSLGYEQY
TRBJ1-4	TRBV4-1	ASSPLEGANEKLF
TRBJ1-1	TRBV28	ETMGRVTEAF
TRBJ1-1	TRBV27	ASSSRFEAF
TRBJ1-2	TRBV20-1	SARGSSHGYT
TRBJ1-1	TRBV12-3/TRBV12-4	ASSLSGGTEAF
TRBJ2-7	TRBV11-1	ASSLWGKGSYEQY
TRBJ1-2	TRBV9	ASSVGTHNYGYT
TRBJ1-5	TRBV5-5	ASSFTTGDIKGPQH
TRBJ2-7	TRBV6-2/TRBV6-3	VSSNSLDQY
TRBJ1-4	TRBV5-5	ASSPDRGNEKLF
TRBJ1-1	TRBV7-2	ASRLDRDTEAF
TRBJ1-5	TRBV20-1	SARDLYSQPQH
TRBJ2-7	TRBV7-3	ASSPDVQVWVEQY
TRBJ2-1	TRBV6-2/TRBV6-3	ASSYMDGSYNEQF
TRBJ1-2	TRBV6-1	ASRPGTGCSSGGYT
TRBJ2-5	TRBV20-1	SANGQGPQETQY
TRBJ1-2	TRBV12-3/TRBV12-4	ASSLALLGERVYGYT
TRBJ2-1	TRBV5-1	ASSRRAGAGGSYNEQF
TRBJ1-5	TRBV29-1	SVAGADQPQH
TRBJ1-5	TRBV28	ATLTGKRQPPH
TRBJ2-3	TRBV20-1	SAQGATGDTQY
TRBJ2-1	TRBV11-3	ASSPGLAGNEQF
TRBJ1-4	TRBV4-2	ASTRQGKEKLF
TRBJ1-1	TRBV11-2	ASSVGTGASEAF
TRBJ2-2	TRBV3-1	ASSQEGTGFRRTNTGELF
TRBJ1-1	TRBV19	ASSIDRTTEAF
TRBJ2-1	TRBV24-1	ATSDRDRVNEQF
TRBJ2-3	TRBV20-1	SPKTGGAPTDTQY
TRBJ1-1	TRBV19	ASRTGLNTEAF
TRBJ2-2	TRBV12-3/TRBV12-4	ASRLWDTGELF
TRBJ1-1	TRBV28	ASAQSGRGSDTEAF